This T cell receptor beta chain derives from a study of siplizumab effects on memory and regulatory T cells. A word on this clone: Its matching antigen is unknown.

Notes on the study in general: Mean Treg-derived proportions of mappable alloreactive CD4+ clones were less than 75% for siplizumab and 25% to 30% for controls. Proliferating clones, CD4+ or CD8+, lacked an assignable naive or memory phenotype in roughly 80-97% of cases. There appeared to be greater diversity in naive T cells than in memory cells, and naive T cells seemed major contributors to the alloresponse.

Using immunoSEQ multiplex PCR, the repertoire was profiled, and TCRdb retains in-frame clones only, with some absent. The sample has roughly 100,000 clones, about nine tenths seen once. Germline CDR1 SGHVS, CDR2 FQNEAQ. The CDR3 is made up of 13 amino acids. V lost 1 base, J lost 4 bases, and 6 bases lay in between. The clonotype was recovered from a human donor in good health. The sequencing sample was made of non-Treg CD4+ T cells sorted from blood. The chain couples TRBV7-8 to TRBJ2-3; D remains unclear. The CDR3 nucleotides are TGTGCCAGCAGCTTAGAAGCCCCAGATACGCAGTATTTT. Its translation is CASSLEAPDTQYF.